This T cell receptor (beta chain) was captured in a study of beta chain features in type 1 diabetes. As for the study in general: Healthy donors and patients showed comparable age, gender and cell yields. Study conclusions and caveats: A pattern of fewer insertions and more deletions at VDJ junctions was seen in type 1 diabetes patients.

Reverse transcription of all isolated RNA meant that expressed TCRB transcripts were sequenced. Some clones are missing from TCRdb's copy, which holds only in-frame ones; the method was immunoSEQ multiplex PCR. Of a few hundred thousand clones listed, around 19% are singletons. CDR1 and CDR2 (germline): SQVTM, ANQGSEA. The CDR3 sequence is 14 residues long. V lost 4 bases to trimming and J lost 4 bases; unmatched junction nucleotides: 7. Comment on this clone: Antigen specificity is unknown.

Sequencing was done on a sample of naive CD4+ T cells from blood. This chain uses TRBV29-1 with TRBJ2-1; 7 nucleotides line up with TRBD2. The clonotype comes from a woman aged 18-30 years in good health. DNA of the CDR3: TGCAGCGTTGCGGCAGCGGGGAATTACAATGAGCAGTTCTTC. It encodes CSVAAAGNYNEQFF.